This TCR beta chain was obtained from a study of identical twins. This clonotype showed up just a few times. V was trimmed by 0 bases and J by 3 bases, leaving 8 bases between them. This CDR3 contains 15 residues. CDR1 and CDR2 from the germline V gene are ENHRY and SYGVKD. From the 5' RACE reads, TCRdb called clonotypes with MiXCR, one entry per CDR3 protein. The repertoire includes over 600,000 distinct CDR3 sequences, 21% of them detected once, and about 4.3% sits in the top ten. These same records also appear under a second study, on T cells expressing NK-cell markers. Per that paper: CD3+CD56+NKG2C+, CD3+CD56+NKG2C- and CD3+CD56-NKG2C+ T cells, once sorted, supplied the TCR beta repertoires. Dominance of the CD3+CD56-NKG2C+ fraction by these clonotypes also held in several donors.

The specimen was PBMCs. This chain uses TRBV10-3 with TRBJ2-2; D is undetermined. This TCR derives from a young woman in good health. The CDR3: CAISESGRDTGELFF. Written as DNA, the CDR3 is TGTGCCATCAGTGAGTCAGGCCGGGACACCGGGGAGCTGTTTTTT.